This passage covers 27 T cell receptor beta chains from one sample sequenced in a study of cytomegalovirus exposure and HLA in healthy donors (dated by TCRdb to between 2016 and 2019). The library was generated by the immunoSEQ multiplex PCR assay. For the multiplex PCR, a mixture combining 60 forward primers for TCR Vbeta segments and 13 reverse primers for TCR Jbeta segments was used. TCRdb retrieved this table from immuneACCESS and kept in-frame rearrangements only. Not all clones are present; in checked studies, unresolved V genes account for under half, and no reason is known for the remainder. This sample holds 150,000 to 200,000 clones; under 80% were observed only once. The ten top clones hold 2% to 2.5% of the sample. Specimen: PBMCs. The receptors were gathered from a human donor in good health.

In regard to this clone: A much larger clone differs from this one at a single base, so this may be a read error. This chain uses TRBV10-3 with TRBJ2-2, with TRBD1 matching over 8 bases. CDR3 size: 12 residues. Germline V lookup: CDR1 ENHRY, CDR2 SYGVKD. V lost 6 bases and J lost 6; bases outside the gene matches: 0. The CDR3 DNA sequence: TGTGCCATCAGACAGGGGGCCGGGGAGCTGTTTTTT. Its protein product is CAIRQGAGELFF.

The chain links TRBV30 to TRBJ1-1, with 12 bases identical to TRBD1. Germline CDR1 GTSNPN, CDR2 SVGIG (reference sequence). J gave up 7 bases and V 3 bases, and 15 bases lay outside the gene matches. This CDR3 contains 17 residues. CDR3: CAWRTLGDRGPKGEAFF. The DNA for the CDR3 is TGTGCCTGGAGGACTTTGGGGGACAGGGGGCCAAAGGGTGAAGCTTTCTTT. The full variable domain, completed using reference TRBV30 and TRBJ1-1, is SQTIHQWPATLVQPVGSPLSLECTVEGTSNPNLYWYRQAAGRGLQLLFYSVGIGQISSEVPQNLSASRPQDRQFILSSKKLLLSDSGFYLCAWRTLGDRGPKGEAFFGQGTRLTVV.

The CDR3 region is CASSTRRQDGLNQPQHF. DNA for the CDR3: TGTGCCAGCAGCACACGGAGACAGGATGGTTTGAATCAGCCCCAGCATTTT. The rearrangement joins TRBV7-8 to TRBJ1-5; weak D call: TRBD1 (6 bases). From germline, CDR1 is SGHVS and CDR2 FQNEAQ. This CDR3 region has 17 residues. Trimming pared 5 bases from V and 4 bases from J, leaving 21 bases between.

This clone was detected a few times. This sequence joins TRBV25-1 and TRBJ1-5; D is perhaps TRBD1 (5 bases). CDR1 and CDR2 (germline): MGHDK, SYGVNS. The V gene lost 3 bases and the J gene lost 6 bases, with 15 bases spanning the gap. The CDR3 spans 15 residues. In DNA form, the CDR3 reads TGTGCCAGCAGTGAGGCCGGGACTCTGGGTCAGCCCCAGCATTTT. Translating it yields CASSEAGTLGQPQHF.

To note about this clone: The germline gene is not matched at one end of the junction; a read error may be the cause. This chain connects TRBV11-2 to TRBJ2-5; D may be TRBD1 (7 bases). CDR1 and CDR2 from the germline V gene are SGHAT and FQNNGV. The CDR3 is 11 amino acids. DNA for the CDR3: TGTGCCAGCAGCTCCCGGAGGGGGCGGGACTTC. It encodes CASSSRRGRDF.

This clone was seen a handful of times. V usage is TRBV5-1 and J usage is TRBJ2-7, with D perhaps TRBD2 (7 bases). CDR1 is SGHRS, CDR2 YFSETQ, per germline. CDR3 length: 15 residues. Trimming removed 0 bases at V and 5 bases at J, with 15 bases between. The CDR3 DNA reads as TGCGCCAGCAGCTTGGGGGGGGGCTTTCGCCACGAGCAGTACTTC. Its protein product is CASSLGGGFRHEQYF.

The V call is TRBV5-6, the J call TRBJ2-7; 7 bases are a match to TRBD2. The CDR3 contains 14 residues. In germline, CDR1 is SGHDT, CDR2 YYEEEE. J was trimmed by 4 bases and V by 6 bases; bases with no gene match: 10. CDR3 nucleotides: TGTGCCAGCACTTCGTTGCGGGGGAGTTACGAGCAGTACTTC. It is translated as CASTSLRGSYEQYF.

This chain's CDR3 is CASSLAALGGLLTGANVLTF. The CDR3 nucleotides are TGTGCCAGCAGCTTAGCTGCGTTGGGGGGACTGCTGACTGGGGCCAACGTCCTGACTTTC. This chain connects TRBV7-2 to TRBJ2-6, with D possibly being TRBD2 (6 bases). V was cut by 0 bases and J by 2 bases, with 20 bases left in between. The CDR3 length is 20 residues. Germline V lookup: CDR1 SGHTA, CDR2 FQGNSA.

This clone is a singleton in its sample. The chain recombines TRBV7-8 with TRBJ2-1, with 10 bases aligning to TRBD1. Germline V gene data show CDR1 as SGHVS and CDR2 as FQNEAQ. V was pared by 6 bases and J by 5 bases, with 7 bases of the junction left unmatched. This CDR3 has 15 residues. This CDR3 is CASSSDRGRNNEQFF. CDR3 nucleotide sequence: TGTGCCAGCAGTTCCGACAGGGGGCGAAACAATGAGCAGTTCTTC. Using reference TRBV7-8 and TRBJ2-1 for the parts outside the CDR3, the full variable domain is GAGVSQSPRYKVAKRGQDVALRCDPISGHVSLFWYQQALGQGPEFLTYFQNEAQLDKSGLPSDRFFAERPEGSVSTLKIQRTQQEDSAVYLCASSSDRGRNNEQFFGPGTRLTVL.

The V and J genes are TRBV11-2 and TRBJ2-1, with D possibly being TRBD2 (6 bases). The length of the CDR3 is 15 residues. With 2 bases removed from V and 0 bases from J, the gap between germline ends came to 8 bases. Germline V CDR1 and CDR2: SGHAT, FQNNGV. CDR3 sequence (DNA): TGTGCCAGCAGCTTACACGGGAGCTCCTACAATGAGCAGTTCTTC. Protein product: CASSLHGSSYNEQFF.

This clone was counted a few times. The chain joins TRBV2 to TRBJ1-1; 8 nucleotides agree with TRBD1. The CDR3 covers 14 residues. Germline CDR1 SNHLY, CDR2 FYNNEI. The ends lost 7 bases at V and 1 base at J; junction bases unmatched: 5. This chain's CDR3 is CASKAGGTNTEAFF. For the CDR3, the DNA is TGTGCCAGCAAGGCAGGGGGCACGAACACTGAAGCTTTCTTT.

This chain joins TRBV7-2 and TRBJ1-2, with 9 bases identical to TRBD1. The CDR3 consists of 13 residues. With 5 bases clipped from V and 8 bases from J, the junction kept 6 bases outside the gene matches. Germline V gene sequence: CDR1 SGHTA, CDR2 FQGNSA. In DNA, the CDR3 is TGTGCCAGCAGCCTACAGGGGGCGGAGGGCTACACCTTC. Its protein is CASSLQGAEGYTF.

This clone was counted a few times. The J gene is TRBJ2-7, the V gene TRBV5-6, with a possible D match to TRBD1 (6 bases). CDR3 length: 15 amino acids. The germline gives CDR1 SGHDT, CDR2 YYEEEE. Trimming took 3 bases from V and 2 from J, leaving 15 bases between them. The CDR3 DNA sequence: TGTGCCAGCAGCTGGCGCCCCGACAGGCCCTACGAGCAGTACTTC. Translating it yields CASSWRPDRPYEQYF.

The genes are TRBV7-3 and TRBJ1-2; D not certain. The V and J ends lost 4 bases and 8 bases respectively, with 14 bases between them. This CDR3 is 13 amino acids long. The germline gives CDR1 SGHTA, CDR2 FQGTGA. CDR3 residues: CASSSTGVGGYTF. The CDR3 coding sequence is TGTGCCAGCAGCTCCACGGGTGTCGGCGGCTACACCTTC.

The V call is TRBV7-9, the J call TRBJ2-5; TRBD2 matches at 7 bases. Looked up from germline, CDR1 is SEHNR and CDR2 is FQNEAQ (reference sequence). This CDR3 spans 13 amino acids. The V segment lost 0 bases and the J segment 5 bases; nucleotides outside the gene matches: 0. The CDR3 here is CASSLASGETQYF. For the CDR3, the DNA is TGTGCCAGCAGCTTAGCTAGCGGGGAGACCCAGTACTTC.

The chain is built from TRBV7-2 and TRBJ1-4, with D unresolved. Germline CDR1 and CDR2: SGHTA and FQGNSA. The germline V and J ends were trimmed by 1 base and 5 bases, with 5 bases remaining between them. The CDR3 is made up of 13 amino acids. This CDR3 is CASSLGGNEKLFF. The DNA of the CDR3 is TGTGCCAGCAGCTTAGGAGGGAATGAAAAACTGTTTTTT.

This chain connects TRBV5-1 to TRBJ2-7; 8 bases align to TRBD2. Germline V gives CDR1 SGHRS, CDR2 YFSETQ. The CDR3 is made up of 14 amino acids. V lost 3 bases and J lost 2; bases outside the gene matches: 4. The CDR3 region has the DNA TGCGCCAGCAGCTCGATCGGGGGGGCCTACGAGCAGTACTTC. Encoded protein: CASSSIGGAYEQYF.

V usage is TRBV14 and J usage is TRBJ1-1; 8 nucleotides align to TRBD1. V lost 3 bases and J lost 4; bases outside the gene matches: 10. Germline V gives CDR1 SGHDN, CDR2 FVKESK. The length of the CDR3 is 16 residues. This CDR3 is CASSQKAKQGGTEAFF. The CDR3 coding sequence is TGTGCCAGCAGCCAGAAGGCCAAACAGGGGGGCACTGAAGCTTTCTTT.

This clone was observed a handful of times. The J gene is TRBJ2-7, the V gene TRBV19, with 9 bases aligning to TRBD1. This CDR3 is 14 amino acids long. Germline loops: CDR1 LNHDA, CDR2 SQIVND (reference sequence). The V gene end was trimmed by 6 bases and the J gene end by 2 bases; junction bases not matched to a gene: 5. As DNA, the CDR3 is TGTGCCAGTAGGAAGGGACAGGGTCCCTACGAGCAGTACTTC. Translating gives CASRKGQGPYEQYF.

V gene TRBV5-4 combines with J gene TRBJ2-7, with 8 bases lining up with TRBD1. The CDR3 extends over 13 amino acids. The germline CDR1 and CDR2 sequences are SGHNT and YYREEE (reference sequence). Trimming took 4 bases from V and 6 from J; bases not matched to a gene: 6. CDR3 amino acids: CASSGQGPFEQYF. The DNA for the CDR3 is TGTGCCAGCAGCGGACAGGGCCCTTTCGAGCAGTACTTC. Full variable domain (remainder filled in from reference TRBV5-4 and TRBJ2-7): ETGVTQSPTHLIKTRGQQVTLRCSSQSGHNTVSWYQQALGQGPQFIFQYYREEENGRGNFPPRFSGLQFPNYSSELNVNALELDDSALYLCASSGQGPFEQYFGPGTRLTVT.

V usage is TRBV11-3 and J usage is TRBJ2-7; no clear D gene. Germline loops: CDR1 SGHNT, CDR2 YENEEA. The V gene lost 1 base and the J gene lost 6 bases, with 13 bases spanning the gap. There are 14 residues in the CDR3. Here the CDR3 DNA reads TGTGCCAGCAGCTTAGTAAACCGACATGGCGAGCAGTACTTC. Its protein product is CASSLVNRHGEQYF.

V usage is TRBV18 and J usage is TRBJ1-1; possibly TRBD1 for D (5 bases). Germline V CDR1 and CDR2: KGHSH, LQKENI. Deletions cut 6 bases from V and 3 bases from J, with 14 bases between. The CDR3 has 14 residues. Here the CDR3 DNA reads TGTGCCAGCTCCCCGGGGGGGTCGGACACTGAAGCTTTCTTT. Its translation: CASSPGGSDTEAFF.

The rearrangement uses TRBV23-1 and TRBJ1-5; no definite D call. TRBV23-1 is sorted into the ORF group, with uncertain function. CDR3 length: 15 residues. V shed 0 bases and J shed 0 bases, with 6 bases lying between them. This CDR3 is CASSQSADSNQPQHF. Written as DNA, the CDR3 is TGCGCCAGCAGTCAATCGGCGGATAGCAATCAGCCCCAGCATTTT.

Written as DNA, the CDR3 is TGTGCCAGCAGCCAAGGGAAGGGGGAGTTCTTC. Its translation is CASSQGKGEFF. The chain links TRBV4-2 to TRBJ2-1, with D perhaps TRBD1 (6 bases). In germline, CDR1 is LGHNA, CDR2 YNFKEQ. The CDR3 has 11 residues. Trimming took off 1 base at V and 14 bases at J, with 9 bases between the two ends.

This chain joins TRBV10-3 and TRBJ2-7, with 8 bases that match TRBD1. The CDR3 contains 14 residues. V gave up 7 bases and J gave up 1 base; unmatched junction bases: 6. CDR1 and CDR2 (germline): ENHRY, SYGVKD. CDR3: CAIMRDRSSYEQYF. The CDR3 nucleotides read TGTGCCATCATGAGGGACAGGTCTTCCTACGAGCAGTACTTC.

The CDR3 is CASRTGTQPQHF. The CDR3 DNA sequence: TGTGCCAGCCGGACAGGGACTCAGCCCCAGCATTTT. The chain has TRBV6-1 and TRBJ1-5; TRBD1 aligns across 8 bases. Trimming took 8 bases from V and 6 from J; bases not matched to a gene: 3. Germline V gene lookup returns CDR1 MNHNS and CDR2 SASEGT. This CDR3 has 12 amino acids.

V and J are TRBV5-1 and TRBJ2-1; 12 positions agree with TRBD2. The CDR3 length is 18 residues. CDR1 SGHRS and CDR2 YFSETQ come from the germline V gene. V was clipped by 5 bases and J by 0 bases; unmatched bases: 9. The CDR3 loop is CASSPTLAGGSSYNEQFF. The CDR3 coding sequence is TGCGCCAGCAGTCCCACTCTAGCGGGGGGGAGCTCCTACAATGAGCAGTTCTTC.